The 2 T cell receptor beta chains given below trace back to one sample, sequenced in a study of shared clonotypes between healthy human individuals. Here immunoSEQ multiplex PCR was the method, and the copy in TCRdb shows in-frame clones only, minus some. The profile shows approximately 1.1 million clones, around 78% of them singletons. Sequencing was done on a sample of memory CD4+ T cells from PBMCs. This sample's subset: CD45RA-negative fraction. These receptors all stem from a man aged 18 to 29 in good health. Some clones in this sample may be carry-over from other donors' samples.

The rearrangement links TRBV6-5 to TRBJ1-1, with D possibly TRBD1 on 5 matching bases. CDR3 length: 15 residues. The V gene lost 8 bases and the J gene lost 5 bases, with 21 bases spanning the gap. Germline V gene sequence: CDR1 MNHEY, CDR2 SVGAGI. The CDR3 nucleotides read TGTGCCAGCTCGACCCTGAGCAGGGTGGGGACTGAAGCTTTCTTT. It yields the protein CASSTLSRVGTEAFF.

This clone was observed a few times. The genes are TRBV30 and TRBJ2-3, with 7 bases that match TRBD1. Germline lookup yields CDR1 GTSNPN and CDR2 SVGIG (reference sequence). This CDR3 has 14 amino acids. The junction had 6 bases not matched to a gene; V was cut back by 4 bases and J by 2 bases. The CDR3 DNA reads as TGTGCCTGGACCTCAGGGACAGCCACAGATACGCAGTATTTT. Its translation is CAWTSGTATDTQYF.